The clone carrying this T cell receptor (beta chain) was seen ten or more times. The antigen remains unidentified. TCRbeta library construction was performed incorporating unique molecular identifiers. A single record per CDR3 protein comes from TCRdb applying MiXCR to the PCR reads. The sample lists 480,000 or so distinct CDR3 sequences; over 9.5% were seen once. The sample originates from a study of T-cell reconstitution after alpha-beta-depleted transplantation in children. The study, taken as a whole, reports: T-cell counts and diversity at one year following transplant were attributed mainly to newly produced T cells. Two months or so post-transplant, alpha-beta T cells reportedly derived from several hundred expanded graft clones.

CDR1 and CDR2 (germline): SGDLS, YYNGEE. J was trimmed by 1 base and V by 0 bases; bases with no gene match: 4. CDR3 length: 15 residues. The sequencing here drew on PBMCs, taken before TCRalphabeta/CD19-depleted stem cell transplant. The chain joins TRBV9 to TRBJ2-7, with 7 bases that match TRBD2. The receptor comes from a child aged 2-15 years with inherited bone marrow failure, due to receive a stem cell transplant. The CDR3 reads CASSVDVSGSYEQYF. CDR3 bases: TGTGCCAGCAGCGTAGACGTTAGCGGGTCCTACGAGCAGTACTTC.